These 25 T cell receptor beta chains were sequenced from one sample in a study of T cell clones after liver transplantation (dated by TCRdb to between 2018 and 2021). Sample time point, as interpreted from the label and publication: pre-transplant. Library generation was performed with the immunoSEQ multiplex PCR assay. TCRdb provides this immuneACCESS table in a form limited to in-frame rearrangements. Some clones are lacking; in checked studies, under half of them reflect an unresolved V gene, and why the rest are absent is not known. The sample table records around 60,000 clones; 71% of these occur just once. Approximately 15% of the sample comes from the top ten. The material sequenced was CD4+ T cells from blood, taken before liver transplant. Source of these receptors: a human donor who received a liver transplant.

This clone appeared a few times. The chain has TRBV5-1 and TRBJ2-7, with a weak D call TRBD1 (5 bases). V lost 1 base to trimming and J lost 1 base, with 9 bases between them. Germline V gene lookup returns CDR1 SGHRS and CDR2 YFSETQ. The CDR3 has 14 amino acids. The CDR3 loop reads CASSLIAGSYEQYF. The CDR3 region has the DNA TGCGCCAGCAGCTTGATAGCAGGGTCCTACGAGCAGTACTTC.

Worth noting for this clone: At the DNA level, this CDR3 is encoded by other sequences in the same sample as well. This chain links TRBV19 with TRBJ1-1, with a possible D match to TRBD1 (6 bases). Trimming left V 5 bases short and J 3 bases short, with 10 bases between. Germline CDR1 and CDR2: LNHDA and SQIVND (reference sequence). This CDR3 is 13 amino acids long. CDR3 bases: TGTGCCAGTAGTGTGAAGGGGGACACTGAAGCTTTCTTT. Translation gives CASSVKGDTEAFF.

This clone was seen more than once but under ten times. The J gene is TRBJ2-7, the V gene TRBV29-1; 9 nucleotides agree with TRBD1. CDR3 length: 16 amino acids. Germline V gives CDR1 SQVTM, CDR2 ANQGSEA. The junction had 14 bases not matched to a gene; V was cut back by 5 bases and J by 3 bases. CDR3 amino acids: CSVKLLVDRGDYEQYF. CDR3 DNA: TGCAGCGTTAAACTTCTCGTGGACAGGGGAGACTACGAGCAGTACTTC.

CDR3 region: CASSRTGGRDGYTF. CDR3 DNA: TGTGCCAGCAGTAGGACAGGGGGAAGGGATGGCTACACCTTC. The chain combines TRBV27 with TRBJ1-2; 10 bases line up with TRBD1. The CDR3 extends over 14 amino acids. V shed 5 bases and J 6 bases; nucleotides not matched to a gene: 6. The germline V gene encodes CDR1 MNHEY and CDR2 SMNVEV (reference sequence).

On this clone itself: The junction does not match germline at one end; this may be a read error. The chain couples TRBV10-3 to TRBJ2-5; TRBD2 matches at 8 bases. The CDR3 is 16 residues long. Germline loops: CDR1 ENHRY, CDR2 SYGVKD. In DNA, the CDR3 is TGTACCATCAGTGAGGGGAGCCGGGGGGGCAGAGAGACCCAGTACTTC. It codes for CTISEGSRGGRETQYF.

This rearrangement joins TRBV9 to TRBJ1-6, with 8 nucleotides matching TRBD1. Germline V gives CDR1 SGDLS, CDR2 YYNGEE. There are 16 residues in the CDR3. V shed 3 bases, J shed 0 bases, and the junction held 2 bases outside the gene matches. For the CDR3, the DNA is TGTGCCAGCAGCGCCGGACAGGGCTCCTATAATTCACCCCTCCACTTT. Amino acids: CASSAGQGSYNSPLHF.

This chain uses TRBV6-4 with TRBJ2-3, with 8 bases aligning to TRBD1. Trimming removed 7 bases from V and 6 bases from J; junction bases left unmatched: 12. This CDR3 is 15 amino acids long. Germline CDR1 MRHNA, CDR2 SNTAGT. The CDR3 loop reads CASKGAETGDDTQYF. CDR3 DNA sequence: TGTGCCAGCAAGGGGGCTGAGACAGGGGATGATACGCAGTATTTT.

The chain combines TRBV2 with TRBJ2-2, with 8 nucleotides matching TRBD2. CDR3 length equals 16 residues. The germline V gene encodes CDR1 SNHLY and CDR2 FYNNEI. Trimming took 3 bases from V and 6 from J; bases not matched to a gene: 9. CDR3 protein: CASSEWAGGSSGELFF. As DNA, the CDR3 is TGTGCCAGCAGTGAGTGGGCGGGGGGCTCGTCCGGGGAGCTGTTTTTT.

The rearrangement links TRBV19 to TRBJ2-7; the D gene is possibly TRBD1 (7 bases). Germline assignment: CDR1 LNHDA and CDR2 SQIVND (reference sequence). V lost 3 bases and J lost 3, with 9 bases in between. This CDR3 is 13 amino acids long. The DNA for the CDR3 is TGTGCCAGTAGTATTCAGGGGGGCTACGAGCAGTACTTC. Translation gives CASSIQGGYEQYF. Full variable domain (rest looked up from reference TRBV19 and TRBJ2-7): DGGITQSPKYLFRKEGQNVTLSCEQNLNHDAMYWYRQDPGQGLRLIYYSQIVNDFQKGDIAEGYSVSREKKESFPLTVTSAQKNPTAFYLCASSIQGGYEQYFGPGTRLTVT.

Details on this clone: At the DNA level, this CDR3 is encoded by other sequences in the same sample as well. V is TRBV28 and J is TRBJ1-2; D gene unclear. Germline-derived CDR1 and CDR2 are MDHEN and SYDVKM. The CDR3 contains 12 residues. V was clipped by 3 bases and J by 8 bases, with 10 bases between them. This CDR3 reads CASSLGGYGYTF. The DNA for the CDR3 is TGTGCCAGCAGTTTGGGCGGGTACGGCTACACCTTC.

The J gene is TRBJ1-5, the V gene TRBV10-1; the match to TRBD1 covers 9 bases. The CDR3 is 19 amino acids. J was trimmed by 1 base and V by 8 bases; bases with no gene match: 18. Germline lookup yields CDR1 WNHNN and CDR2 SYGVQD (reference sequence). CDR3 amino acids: CASQLSGQGTVISNQPQHF. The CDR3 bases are TGCGCCAGCCAACTCTCGGGACAGGGTACGGTTATCAGCAATCAGCCCCAGCATTTT.

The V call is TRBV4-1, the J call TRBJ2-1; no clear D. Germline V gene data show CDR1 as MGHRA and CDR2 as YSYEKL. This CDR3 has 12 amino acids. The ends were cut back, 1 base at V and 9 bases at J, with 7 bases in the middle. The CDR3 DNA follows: TGCGCCAGCAGCCAAGGACAATTTGAGCAGTTCTTC. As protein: CASSQGQFEQFF.

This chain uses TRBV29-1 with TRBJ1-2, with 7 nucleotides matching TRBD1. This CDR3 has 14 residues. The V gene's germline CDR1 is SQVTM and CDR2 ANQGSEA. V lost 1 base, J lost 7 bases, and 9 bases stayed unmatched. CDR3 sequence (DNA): TGCAGCGTTGAAGGAAAGGGGGCGACGGGTGGCTACACCTTC. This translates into CSVEGKGATGGYTF.

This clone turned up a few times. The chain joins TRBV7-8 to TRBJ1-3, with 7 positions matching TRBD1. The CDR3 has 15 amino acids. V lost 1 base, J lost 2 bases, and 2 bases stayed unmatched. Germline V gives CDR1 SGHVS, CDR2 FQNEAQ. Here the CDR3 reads CASSLVQGTGNTIYF. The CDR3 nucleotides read TGTGCCAGCAGCTTAGTACAGGGGACTGGAAACACCATATATTTT.

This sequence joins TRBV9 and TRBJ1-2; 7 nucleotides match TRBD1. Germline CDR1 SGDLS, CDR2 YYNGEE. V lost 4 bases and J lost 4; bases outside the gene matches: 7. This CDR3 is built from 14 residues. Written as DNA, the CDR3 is TGTGCCAGCAGCCCCCGACAGGGAGTCTATGGCTACACCTTC. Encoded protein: CASSPRQGVYGYTF. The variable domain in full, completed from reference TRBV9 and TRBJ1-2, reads DSGVTQTPKHLITATGQRVTLRCSPRSGDLSVYWYQQSLDQGLQFLIQYYNGEERAKGNILERFSAQQFPDLHSELNLSSLELGDSALYFCASSPRQGVYGYTFGSGTRLTVV.

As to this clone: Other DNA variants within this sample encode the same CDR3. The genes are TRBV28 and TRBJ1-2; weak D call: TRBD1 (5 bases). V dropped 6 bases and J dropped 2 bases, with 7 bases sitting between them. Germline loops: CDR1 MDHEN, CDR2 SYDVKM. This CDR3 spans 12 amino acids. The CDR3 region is CASRSGNYGYTF. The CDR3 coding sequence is TGTGCCAGCAGATCAGGGAACTATGGCTACACCTTC.

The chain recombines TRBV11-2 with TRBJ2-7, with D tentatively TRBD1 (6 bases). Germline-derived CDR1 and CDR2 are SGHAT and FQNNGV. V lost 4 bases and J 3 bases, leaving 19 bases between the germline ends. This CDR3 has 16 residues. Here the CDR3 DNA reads TGTGCCAGCAGCTCTCAACCCGGGACAACGCGCTACGAGCAGTACTTC. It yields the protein CASSSQPGTTRYEQYF.

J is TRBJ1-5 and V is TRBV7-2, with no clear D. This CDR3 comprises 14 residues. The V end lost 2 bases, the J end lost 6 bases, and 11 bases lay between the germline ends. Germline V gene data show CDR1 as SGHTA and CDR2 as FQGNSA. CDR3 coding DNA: TGTGCCAGCAGCTTAAGCGTTCGGGGTCAGCCCCAGCATTTT. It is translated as CASSLSVRGQPQHF.

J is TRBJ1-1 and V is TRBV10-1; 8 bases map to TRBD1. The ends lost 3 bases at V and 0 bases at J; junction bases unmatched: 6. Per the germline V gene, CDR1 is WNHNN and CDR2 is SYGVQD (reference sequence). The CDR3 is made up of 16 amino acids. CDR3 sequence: CASSEDRGSVNTEAFF. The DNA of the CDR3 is TGCGCCAGCAGTGAAGACAGGGGATCGGTGAACACTGAAGCTTTCTTT.

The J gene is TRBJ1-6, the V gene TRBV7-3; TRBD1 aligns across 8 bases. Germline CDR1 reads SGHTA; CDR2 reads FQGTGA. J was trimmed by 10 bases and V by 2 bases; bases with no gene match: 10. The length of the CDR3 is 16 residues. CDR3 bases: TGTGCCAGCAGCTTAGACGGGACAGGACAGGGATCACCCCTCCACTTT. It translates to CASSLDGTGQGSPLHF.

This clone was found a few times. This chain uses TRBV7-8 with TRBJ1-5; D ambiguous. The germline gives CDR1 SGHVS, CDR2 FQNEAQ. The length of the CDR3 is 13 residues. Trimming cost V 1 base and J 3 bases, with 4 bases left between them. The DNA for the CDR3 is TGTGCCAGCAGCTTAGTAATCAATCAGCCCCAGCATTTT. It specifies CASSLVINQPQHF.

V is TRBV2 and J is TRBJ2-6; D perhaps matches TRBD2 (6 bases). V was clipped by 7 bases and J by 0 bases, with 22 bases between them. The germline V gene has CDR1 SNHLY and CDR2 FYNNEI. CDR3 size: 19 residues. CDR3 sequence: CASTTDGRGSHSGANVLTF. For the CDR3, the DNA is TGTGCCAGCACCACGGACGGGAGAGGCTCCCACTCTGGGGCCAACGTCCTGACTTTC.

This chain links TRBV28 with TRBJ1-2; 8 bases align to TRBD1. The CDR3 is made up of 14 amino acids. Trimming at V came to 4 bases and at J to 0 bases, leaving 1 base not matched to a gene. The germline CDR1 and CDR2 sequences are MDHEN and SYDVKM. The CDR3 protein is CASSSGQANYGYTF. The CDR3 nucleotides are TGTGCCAGCAGTTCGGGACAGGCTAACTATGGCTACACCTTC.

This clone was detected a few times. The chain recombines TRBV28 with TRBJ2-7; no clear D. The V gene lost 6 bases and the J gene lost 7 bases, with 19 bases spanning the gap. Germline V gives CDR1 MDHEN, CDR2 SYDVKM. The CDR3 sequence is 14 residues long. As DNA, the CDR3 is TGTGCCAGCAGGAGCCCCCACTATGCTGGAGAGCAGTACTTC. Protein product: CASRSPHYAGEQYF.

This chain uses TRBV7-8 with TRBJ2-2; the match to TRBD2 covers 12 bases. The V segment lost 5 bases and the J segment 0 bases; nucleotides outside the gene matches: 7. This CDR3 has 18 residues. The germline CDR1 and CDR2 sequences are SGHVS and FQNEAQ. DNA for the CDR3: TGTGCCAGCAGCCCCAGACTAGCGGGGGCCTCGAACACCGGGGAGCTGTTTTTT. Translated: CASSPRLAGASNTGELFF.